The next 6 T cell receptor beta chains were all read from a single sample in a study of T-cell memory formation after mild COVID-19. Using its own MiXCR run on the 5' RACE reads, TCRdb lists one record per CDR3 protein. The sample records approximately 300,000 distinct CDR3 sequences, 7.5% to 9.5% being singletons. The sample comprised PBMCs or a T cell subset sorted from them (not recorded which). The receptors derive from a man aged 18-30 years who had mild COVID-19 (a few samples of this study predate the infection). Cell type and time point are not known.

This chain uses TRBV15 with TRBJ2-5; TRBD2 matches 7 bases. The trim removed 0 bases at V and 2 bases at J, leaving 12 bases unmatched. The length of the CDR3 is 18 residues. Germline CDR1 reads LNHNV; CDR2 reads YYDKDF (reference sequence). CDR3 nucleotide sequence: TGTGCCACCAGCAGAGATAGCGTTTGGAGCGGGGTACAAGAGACCCAGTACTTC. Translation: CATSRDSVWSGVQETQYF.

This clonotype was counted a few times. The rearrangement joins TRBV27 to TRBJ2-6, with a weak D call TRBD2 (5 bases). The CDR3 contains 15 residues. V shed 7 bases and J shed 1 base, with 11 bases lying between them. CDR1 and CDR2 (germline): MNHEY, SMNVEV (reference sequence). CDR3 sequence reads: CASTWTWSGANVLTF. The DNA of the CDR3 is TGTGCCAGCACCTGGACTTGGTCTGGGGCCAACGTCCTGACTTTC.

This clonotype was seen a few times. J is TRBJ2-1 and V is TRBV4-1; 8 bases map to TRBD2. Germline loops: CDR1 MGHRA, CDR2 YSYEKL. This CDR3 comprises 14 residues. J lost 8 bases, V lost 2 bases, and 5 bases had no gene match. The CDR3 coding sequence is TGCGCCAGCAGCCAATCGGGGGGGGCGGATGAGCAGTTCTTC. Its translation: CASSQSGGADEQFF.

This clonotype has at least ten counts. In DNA, the CDR3 is TGTGCCAGTCGAAGGGCTTCAGATACGCAGTATTTT. It is translated as CASRRASDTQYF. The V gene is TRBV5-6, the J gene TRBJ2-3; no reliable D call. Germline CDR1 SGHDT, CDR2 YYEEEE. The CDR3 extends over 12 amino acids. Trimming pared 8 bases from V and 4 bases from J, leaving 11 bases between. The full variable domain, in which reference TRBV5-6 and TRBJ2-3 provide the parts outside the CDR3, is DAGVTQSPTHLIKTRGQQVTLRCSPKSGHDTVSWYQQALGQGPQFIFQYYEEEERQRGNFPDRFSGHQFPNYSSELNVNALLLGDSALYLCASRRASDTQYFGPGTRLTVL.

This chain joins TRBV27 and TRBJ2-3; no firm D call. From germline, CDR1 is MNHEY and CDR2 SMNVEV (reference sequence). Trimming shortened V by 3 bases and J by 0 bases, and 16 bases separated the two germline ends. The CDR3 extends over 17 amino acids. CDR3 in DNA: TGTGCCAGCAGTTTCCTTTATCCGAGCCCTAGCACAGATACGCAGTATTTT. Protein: CASSFLYPSPSTDTQYF.

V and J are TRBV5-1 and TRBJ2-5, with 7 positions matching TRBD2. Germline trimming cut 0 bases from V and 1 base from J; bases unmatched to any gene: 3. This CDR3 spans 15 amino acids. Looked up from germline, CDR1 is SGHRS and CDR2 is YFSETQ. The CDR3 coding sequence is TGCGCCAGCAGCTTGGGGTCTAGCGGCCAAGAGACCCAGTACTTC. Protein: CASSLGSSGQETQYF.